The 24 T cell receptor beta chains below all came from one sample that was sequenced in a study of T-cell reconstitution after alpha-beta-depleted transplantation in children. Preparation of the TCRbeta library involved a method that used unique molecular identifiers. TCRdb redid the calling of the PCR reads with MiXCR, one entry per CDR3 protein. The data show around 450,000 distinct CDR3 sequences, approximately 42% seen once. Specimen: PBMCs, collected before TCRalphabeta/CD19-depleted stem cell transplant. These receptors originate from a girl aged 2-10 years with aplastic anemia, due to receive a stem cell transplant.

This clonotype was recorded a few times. CDR3 loop: CASSPEREAWRLAPYNEQFF. DNA for the CDR3: TGTGCCAGCTCACCCGAAAGGGAAGCCTGGCGGCTAGCGCCATACAATGAGCAGTTCTTC. The chain carries TRBV18 and TRBJ2-1, with a weak D call TRBD2 (6 bases). Germline V lookup: CDR1 KGHSH, CDR2 LQKENI. The CDR3 has 20 residues. Between the trimmed V and J ends, which lost 3 bases and 4 bases, there was a span of 28 bases.

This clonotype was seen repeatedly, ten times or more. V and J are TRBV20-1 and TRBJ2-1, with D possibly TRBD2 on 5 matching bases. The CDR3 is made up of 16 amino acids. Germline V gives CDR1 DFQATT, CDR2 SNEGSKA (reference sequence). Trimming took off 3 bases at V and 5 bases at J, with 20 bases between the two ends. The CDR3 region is CSARPLGARTHNEQFF. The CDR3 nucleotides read TGCAGTGCTAGGCCCTTGGGAGCAAGGACGCACAATGAGCAGTTCTTC.

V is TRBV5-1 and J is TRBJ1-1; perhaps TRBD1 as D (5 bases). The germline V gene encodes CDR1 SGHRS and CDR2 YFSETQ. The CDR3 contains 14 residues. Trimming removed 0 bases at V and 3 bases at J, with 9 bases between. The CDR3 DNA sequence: TGCGCCAGCAGCTTGGAGTGGGGCTACACTGAAGCTTTCTTT. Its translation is CASSLEWGYTEAFF.

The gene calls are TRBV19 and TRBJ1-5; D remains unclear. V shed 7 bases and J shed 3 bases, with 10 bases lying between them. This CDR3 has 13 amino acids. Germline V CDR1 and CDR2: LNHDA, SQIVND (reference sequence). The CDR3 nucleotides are TGTGCCAGTACCCCAGACCTCAATCAGCCCCAGCATTTT. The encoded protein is CASTPDLNQPQHF.

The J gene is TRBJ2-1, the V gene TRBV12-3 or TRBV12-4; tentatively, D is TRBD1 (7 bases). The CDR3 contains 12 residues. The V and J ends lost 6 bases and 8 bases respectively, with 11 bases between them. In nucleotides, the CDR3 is TGTGCCAGCAGGTTCAGGGGGGATGAGCAGTTCTTC. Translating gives CASRFRGDEQFF.

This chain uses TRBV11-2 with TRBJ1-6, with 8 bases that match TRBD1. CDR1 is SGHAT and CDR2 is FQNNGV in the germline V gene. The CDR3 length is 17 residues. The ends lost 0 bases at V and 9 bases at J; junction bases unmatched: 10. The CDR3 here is CASSLEAATGVGSPLHF. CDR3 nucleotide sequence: TGTGCCAGCAGCTTAGAGGCCGCGACAGGGGTTGGTTCACCCCTCCACTTT.

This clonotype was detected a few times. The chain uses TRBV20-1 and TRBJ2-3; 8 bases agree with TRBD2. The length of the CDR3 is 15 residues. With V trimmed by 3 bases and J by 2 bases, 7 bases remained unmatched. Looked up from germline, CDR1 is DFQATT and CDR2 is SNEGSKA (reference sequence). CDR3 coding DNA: TGCAGTGCTAGGAGAGGTAGCGGGAACACAGATACGCAGTATTTT. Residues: CSARRGSGNTDTQYF.

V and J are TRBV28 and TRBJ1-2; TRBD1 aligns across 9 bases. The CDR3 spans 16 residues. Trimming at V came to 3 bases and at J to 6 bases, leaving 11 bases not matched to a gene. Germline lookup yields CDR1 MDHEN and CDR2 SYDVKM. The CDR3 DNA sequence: TGTGCCAGCAGTTTGATCCTAGGGACAGGGCCAAATGGCTACACCTTC. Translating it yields CASSLILGTGPNGYTF.

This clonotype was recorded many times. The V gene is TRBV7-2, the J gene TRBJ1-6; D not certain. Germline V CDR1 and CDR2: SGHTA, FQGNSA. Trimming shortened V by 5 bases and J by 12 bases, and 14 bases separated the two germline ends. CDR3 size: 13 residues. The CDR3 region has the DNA TGTGCCAGCAGCCCCCGTATTGAGCGACCCCTCCACTTT. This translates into CASSPRIERPLHF.

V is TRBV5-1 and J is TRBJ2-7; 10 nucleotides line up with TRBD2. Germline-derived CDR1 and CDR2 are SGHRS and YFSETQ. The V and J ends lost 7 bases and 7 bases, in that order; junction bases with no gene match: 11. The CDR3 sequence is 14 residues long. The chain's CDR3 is CASQREGFLNEQYF. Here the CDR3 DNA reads TGCGCCAGCCAGCGGGAGGGCTTCCTTAATGAGCAGTACTTC.

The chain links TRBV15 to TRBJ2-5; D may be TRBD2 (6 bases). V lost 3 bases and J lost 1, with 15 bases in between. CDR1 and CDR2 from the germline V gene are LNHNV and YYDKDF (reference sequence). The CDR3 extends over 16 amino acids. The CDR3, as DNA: TGTGCCACCAGCAGGGTCCTAGCGATAATCCAAGAGACCCAGTACTTC. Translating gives CATSRVLAIIQETQYF.

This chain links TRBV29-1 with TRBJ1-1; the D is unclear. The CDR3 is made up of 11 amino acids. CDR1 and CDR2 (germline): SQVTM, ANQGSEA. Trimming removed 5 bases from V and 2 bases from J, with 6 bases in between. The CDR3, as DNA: TGCAGCGTTATTACCAACACTGAAGCTTTCTTT. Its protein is CSVITNTEAFF.

Here the CDR3 reads CSVVLQGNEQFF. The CDR3 DNA reads as TGCAGCGTTGTGCTGCAGGGCAATGAGCAGTTCTTC. This rearrangement joins TRBV29-1 to TRBJ2-1; weak D call: TRBD1 (5 bases). CDR3 length equals 12 residues. Germline assignment: CDR1 SQVTM and CDR2 ANQGSEA. The germline V and J ends were trimmed by 4 bases and 6 bases, with 10 bases remaining between them.

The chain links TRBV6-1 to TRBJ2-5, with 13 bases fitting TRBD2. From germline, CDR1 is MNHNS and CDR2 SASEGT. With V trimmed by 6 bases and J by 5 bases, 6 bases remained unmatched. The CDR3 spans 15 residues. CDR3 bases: TGTGCCAGCAGGAGGACTAGCGGGAGCAGGGAGACCCAGTACTTC. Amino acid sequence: CASRRTSGSRETQYF.

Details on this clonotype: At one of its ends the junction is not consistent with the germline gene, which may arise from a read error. In nucleotides, the CDR3 is TGTGCCAGCAGTACCACTAGTAGCCACTCCGACGAGCAGTACTTC. The encoded protein is CASSTTSSHSDEQYF. The chain joins TRBV27 to TRBJ2-7; maybe TRBD2 (5 bases). From germline, CDR1 is MNHEY and CDR2 SMNVEV (reference sequence). The CDR3 has 15 amino acids.

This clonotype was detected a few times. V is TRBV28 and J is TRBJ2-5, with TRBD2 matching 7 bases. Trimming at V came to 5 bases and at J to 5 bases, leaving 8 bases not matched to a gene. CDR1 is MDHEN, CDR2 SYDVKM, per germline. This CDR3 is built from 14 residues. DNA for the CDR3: TGTGCCAGCAGTCTGACCGGGAGGTTTGAGACCCAGTACTTC. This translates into CASSLTGRFETQYF.

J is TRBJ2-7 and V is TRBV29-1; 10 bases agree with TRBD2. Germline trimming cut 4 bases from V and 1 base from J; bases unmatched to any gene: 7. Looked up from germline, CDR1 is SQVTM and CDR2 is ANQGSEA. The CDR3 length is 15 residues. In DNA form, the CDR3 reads TGCAGCGTTGGACCCTCTAGCGGGGGATCCTACGAGCAGTACTTC. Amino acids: CSVGPSSGGSYEQYF.

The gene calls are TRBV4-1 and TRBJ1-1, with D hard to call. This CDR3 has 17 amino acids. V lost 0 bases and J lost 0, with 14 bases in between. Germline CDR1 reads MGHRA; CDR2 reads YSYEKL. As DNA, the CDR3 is TGCGCCAGCAGCCAAGATGCAGGTGGGATCATGAACACTGAAGCTTTCTTT. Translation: CASSQDAGGIMNTEAFF.

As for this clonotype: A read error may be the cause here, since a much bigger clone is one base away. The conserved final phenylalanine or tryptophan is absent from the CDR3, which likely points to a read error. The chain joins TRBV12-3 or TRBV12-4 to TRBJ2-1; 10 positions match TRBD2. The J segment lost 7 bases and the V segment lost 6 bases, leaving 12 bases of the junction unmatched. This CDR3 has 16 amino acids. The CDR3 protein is CASSSLLAGIGNEQFI. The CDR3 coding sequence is TGTGCCAGCAGCTCACTACTAGCGGGAATTGGAAATGAGCAGTTCATC.

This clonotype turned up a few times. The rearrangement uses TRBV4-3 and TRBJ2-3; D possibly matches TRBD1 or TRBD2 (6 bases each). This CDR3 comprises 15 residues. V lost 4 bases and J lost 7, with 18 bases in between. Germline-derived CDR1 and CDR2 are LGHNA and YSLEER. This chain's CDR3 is CASSLEGQGPNTQYF. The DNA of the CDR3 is TGCGCCAGCAGCCTGGAGGGGCAGGGGCCCAATACGCAGTATTTT.

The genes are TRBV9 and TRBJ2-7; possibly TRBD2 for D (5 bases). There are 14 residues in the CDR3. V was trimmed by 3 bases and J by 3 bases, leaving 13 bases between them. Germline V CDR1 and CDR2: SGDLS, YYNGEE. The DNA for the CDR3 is TGTGCCAGCAGCGCGGACTCCTTTGACTACGAGCAGTACTTC. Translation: CASSADSFDYEQYF.

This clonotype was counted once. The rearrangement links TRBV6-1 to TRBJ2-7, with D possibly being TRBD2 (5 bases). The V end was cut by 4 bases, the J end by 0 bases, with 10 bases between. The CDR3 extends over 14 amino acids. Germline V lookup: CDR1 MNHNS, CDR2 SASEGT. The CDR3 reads CASSVRTDSYEQYF. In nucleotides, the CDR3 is TGTGCCAGCAGTGTGAGGACTGACTCCTACGAGCAGTACTTC.

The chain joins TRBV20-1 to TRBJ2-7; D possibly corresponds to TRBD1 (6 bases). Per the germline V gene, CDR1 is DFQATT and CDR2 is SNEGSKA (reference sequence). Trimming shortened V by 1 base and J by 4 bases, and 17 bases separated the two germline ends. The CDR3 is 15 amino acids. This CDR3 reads CSARVYRVVTYEQYF. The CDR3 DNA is TGCAGTGCTAGAGTGTACAGGGTAGTAACATACGAGCAGTACTTC.

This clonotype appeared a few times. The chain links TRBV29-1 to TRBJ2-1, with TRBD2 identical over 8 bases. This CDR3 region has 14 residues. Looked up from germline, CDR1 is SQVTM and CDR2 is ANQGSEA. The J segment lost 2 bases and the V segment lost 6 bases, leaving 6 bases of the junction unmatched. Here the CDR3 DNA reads TGCAGCGTCAACGAGCGGGGGACCTACAATGAGCAGTTCTTC. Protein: CSVNERGTYNEQFF.